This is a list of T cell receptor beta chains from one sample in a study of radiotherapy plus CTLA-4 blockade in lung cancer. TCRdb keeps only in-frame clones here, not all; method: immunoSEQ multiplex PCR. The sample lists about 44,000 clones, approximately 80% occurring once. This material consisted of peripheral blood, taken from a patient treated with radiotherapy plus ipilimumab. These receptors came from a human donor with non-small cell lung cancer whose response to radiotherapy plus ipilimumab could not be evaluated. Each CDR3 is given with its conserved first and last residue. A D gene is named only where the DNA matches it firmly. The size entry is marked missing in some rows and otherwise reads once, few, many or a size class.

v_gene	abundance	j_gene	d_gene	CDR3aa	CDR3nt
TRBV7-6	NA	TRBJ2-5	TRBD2	CASSLAAGVGETQYF	TGTGCCAGCAGCTTAGCGGCGGGAGTAGGAGAGACCCAGTACTTC
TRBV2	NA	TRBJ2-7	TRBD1	CASSGTGGSFNEQYF	TGTGCCAGCAGTGGGACAGGGGGCTCCTTCAACGAGCAGTACTTC
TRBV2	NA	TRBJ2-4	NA	CASSETRLSPGSIQYF	TGTGCCAGCAGTGAGACACGACTAAGCCCCGGGAGCATTCAGTACTTC
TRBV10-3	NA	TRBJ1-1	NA	CAISRQGVTEAFF	TGTGCCATCAGCAGGCAGGGTGTCACTGAAGCTTTCTTT
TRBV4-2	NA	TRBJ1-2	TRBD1	CASSPQTGKDYGYTF	TGTGCCAGCAGCCCTCAGACAGGGAAGGACTATGGCTACACCTTC
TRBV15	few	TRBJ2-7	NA	CATSRALADEQYF	TGTGCCACCAGCAGAGCCTTGGCGGACGAGCAGTACTTC
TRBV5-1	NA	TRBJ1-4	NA	CASSFVGTANEKLFF	TGCGCCAGCAGCTTTGTCGGGACTGCAAATGAAAAATTGTTTTTT
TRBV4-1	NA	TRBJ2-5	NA	CASSRSQGTGETQYF	TGCGCCAGCAGCCGGTCCCAGGGGACGGGAGAGACCCAGTACTTC
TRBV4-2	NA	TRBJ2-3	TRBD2	CASSQGLTSGGDTDTQYF	TGTGCCAGCAGCCAAGGGTTAACTAGCGGGGGTGACACAGATACGCAGTATTTT
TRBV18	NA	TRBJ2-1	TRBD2	CASSPPSTSVQFF	TGTGCCAGCTCACCACCGTCGACTAGCGTGCAGTTCTTC
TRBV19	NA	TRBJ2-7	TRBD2	CASSLTSGSNYEQYF	TGTGCCAGTAGCCTGACTAGCGGGAGCAACTACGAGCAGTACTTC
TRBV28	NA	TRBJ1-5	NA	CASSLGQLNQPQHF	TGTGCCAGCAGTTTAGGACAGCTAAATCAGCCCCAGCATTTT
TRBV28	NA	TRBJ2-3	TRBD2	CASSLAGGLYTDTQYF	TGTGCCAGCAGTTTAGCGGGAGGGCTGTACACAGATACGCAGTATTTT
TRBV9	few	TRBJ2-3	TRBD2	CASSRLAGIGDTQYF	TGTGCCAGCAGCAGGCTAGCGGGAATCGGAGATACGCAGTATTTT
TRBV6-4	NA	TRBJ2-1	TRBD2	CVSSEGGGGSYNEQFF	TGTGTCAGCAGTGAGGGCGGCGGGGGCTCCTACAATGAGCAGTTCTTC
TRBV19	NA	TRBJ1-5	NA	CASSAPRSPSNQPQHF	TGTGCCAGTAGTGCACCCCGGTCCCCTAGCAATCAGCCCCAGCATTTT
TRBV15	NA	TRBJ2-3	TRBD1	CATSLTGGALDTQYF	TGTGCCACCAGCCTGACAGGGGGCGCGTTGGATACGCAGTATTTT
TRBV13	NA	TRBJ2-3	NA	CASSLGSERDTQYF	TGTGCCAGCAGCTTAGGGAGCGAGAGAGATACGCAGTATTTT
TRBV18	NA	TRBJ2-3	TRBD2	CASSYLSQRGSTDTQYF	TGTGCCAGCTCGTACCTTAGTCAGCGGGGGAGCACAGATACGCAGTATTTT
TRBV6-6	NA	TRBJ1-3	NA	CASSYENSGNTIYF	TGTGCCAGCAGTTACGAGAACTCTGGAAACACCATATATTTT
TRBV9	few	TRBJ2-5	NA	CASSVGLGLQETQYF	TGTGCCAGCAGCGTTGGATTGGGACTTCAAGAGACCCAGTACTTC
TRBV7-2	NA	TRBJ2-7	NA	CASSLAFKTYEQYF	TGTGCCAGCAGCTTGGCATTTAAGACCTACGAGCAGTACTTC
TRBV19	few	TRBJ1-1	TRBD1	CASRRDRSSAEAFF	TGTGCCAGTAGAAGGGACAGGTCGAGCGCTGAAGCTTTCTTT
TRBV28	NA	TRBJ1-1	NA	CASSAGGGGGTEAFF	TGTGCCAGCAGTGCCGGGGGGGGAGGGGGCACTGAAGCTTTCTTT
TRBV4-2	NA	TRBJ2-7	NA	CASSQAGITPLYEQYF	TGTGCCAGCAGCCAAGCCGGGATCACCCCTTTATACGAGCAGTACTTC
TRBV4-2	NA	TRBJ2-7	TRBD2	CASSRGLAGEYEQYF	TGTGCCAGCAGCAGGGGACTAGCGGGAGAGTACGAGCAGTACTTC
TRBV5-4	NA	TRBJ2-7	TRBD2	CASSSPGLAGEQYF	TGTGCCAGCAGCTCCCCGGGACTAGCTGGGGAGCAGTACTTC
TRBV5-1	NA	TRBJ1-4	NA	CASSLGQGDEKLFF	TGCGCCAGCAGCTTGGGCCAGGGTGATGAAAAACTGTTTTTT
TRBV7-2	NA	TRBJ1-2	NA	CASSLDSYGYTF	TGTGCCAGCAGCTTAGACAGTTATGGCTACACCTTC
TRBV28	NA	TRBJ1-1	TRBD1	CASRGQIRAFF	TGTGCCAGCAGGGGACAGATCCGTGCTTTCTTT
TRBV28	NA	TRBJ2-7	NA	CASSPPGTYNYEQYF	TGTGCCAGCAGTCCACCCGGGACTTACAACTACGAGCAGTACTTC
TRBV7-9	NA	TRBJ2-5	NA	CASRNNRTFQETQYF	TGTGCCAGCAGAAATAATCGGACTTTCCAAGAGACCCAGTACTTC
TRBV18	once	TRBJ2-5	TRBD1	CASSPPRRTGQETQYF	TGTGCCAGCTCACCTCCGAGAAGGACAGGGCAAGAGACCCAGTACTTC
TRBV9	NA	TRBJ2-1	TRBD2	CASSPGQLAGSSYNEQFF	TGTGCCAGCAGCCCTGGGCAACTAGCGGGATCGTCCTACAATGAGCAGTTCTTC
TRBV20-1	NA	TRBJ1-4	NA	CSASTGTWTF	TGCAGTGCTAGTACCGGGACATGGACTTTT
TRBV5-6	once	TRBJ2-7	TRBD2	CASRNLTSGGIYEQYF	TGTGCCAGCAGGAATCTTACTAGCGGGGGGATCTACGAGCAGTACTTC
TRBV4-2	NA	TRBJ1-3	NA	CASSHATGNSGNTIYF	TGTGCCAGCAGCCATGCGACGGGAAACTCTGGAAACACCATATATTTT
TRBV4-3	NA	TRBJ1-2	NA	CASSQEAVGQGIGGYTF	TGCGCCAGCAGCCAAGAGGCGGTGGGGCAGGGCATTGGTGGCTACACCTTC
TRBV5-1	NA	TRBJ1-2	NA	CASSIGQPEYGYTF	TGCGCCAGCAGCATTGGACAGCCAGAGTATGGCTACACCTTC
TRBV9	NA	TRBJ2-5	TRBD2	CASSVAASGGAGETQYF	TGTGCCAGCAGCGTAGCGGCGAGCGGGGGGGCGGGGGAGACCCAGTACTTC
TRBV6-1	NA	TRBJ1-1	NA	CASSGGDGYTEAFF	TGTGCCAGCAGTGGGGGGGACGGTTACACTGAAGCTTTCTTT
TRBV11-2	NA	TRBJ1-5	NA	CASSLSGTRGNQPQHF	TGTGCCAGCAGCTTGTCCGGGACACGGGGTAATCAGCCCCAGCATTTT
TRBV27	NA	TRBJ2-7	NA	CASSDLGGPQYEQYF	TGTGCCAGCAGCGACTTGGGGGGGCCTCAGTACGAGCAGTACTTC
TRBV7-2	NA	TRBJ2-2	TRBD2	CAIPIAGNTGELFF	TGTGCCATCCCTATAGCGGGGAACACCGGGGAGCTGTTTTTT
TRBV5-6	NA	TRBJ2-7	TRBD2	CASSLTPGGEQYF	TGTGCCAGCAGCTTAACCCCGGGGGGCGAGCAGTACTTC
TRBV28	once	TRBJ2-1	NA	CASSLTDSYNEQFF	TGTGCCAGCAGTTTAACAGACTCCTACAATGAGCAGTTCTTC
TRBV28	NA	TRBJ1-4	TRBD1	CASTETGLSEKLFF	TGTGCCAGCACAGAGACAGGGTTGTCTGAAAAACTGTTTTTT
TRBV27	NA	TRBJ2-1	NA	CASRDLGYNEQFF	TGTGCCAGCCGGGACTTGGGCTACAATGAGCAGTTCTTC
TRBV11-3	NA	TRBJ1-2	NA	CASSLAEGNGYTF	TGTGCCAGCAGCTTAGCGGAGGGAAATGGCTACACCTTC
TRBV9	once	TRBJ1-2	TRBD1	CASSDGTGFNYGYTF	TGTGCCAGCAGCGACGGGACAGGGTTTAACTATGGCTACACCTTC
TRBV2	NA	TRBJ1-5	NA	CASTGDNSNQPQHF	TGTGCCAGTACCGGTGACAATAGCAATCAGCCCCAGCATTTT
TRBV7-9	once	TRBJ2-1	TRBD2	CASSRTSGGARNEQFF	TGTGCCAGCAGCCGCACTAGCGGGGGGGCAAGGAATGAGCAGTTCTTC
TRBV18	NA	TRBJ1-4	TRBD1	CASSRSTGGEKLFF	TGTGCCAGCTCACGATCGACAGGGGGCGAAAAACTGTTTTTT
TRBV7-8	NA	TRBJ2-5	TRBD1	CASSPRTGGAWETQYF	TGTGCCAGCAGCCCGCGGACAGGGGGCGCATGGGAGACCCAGTACTTC